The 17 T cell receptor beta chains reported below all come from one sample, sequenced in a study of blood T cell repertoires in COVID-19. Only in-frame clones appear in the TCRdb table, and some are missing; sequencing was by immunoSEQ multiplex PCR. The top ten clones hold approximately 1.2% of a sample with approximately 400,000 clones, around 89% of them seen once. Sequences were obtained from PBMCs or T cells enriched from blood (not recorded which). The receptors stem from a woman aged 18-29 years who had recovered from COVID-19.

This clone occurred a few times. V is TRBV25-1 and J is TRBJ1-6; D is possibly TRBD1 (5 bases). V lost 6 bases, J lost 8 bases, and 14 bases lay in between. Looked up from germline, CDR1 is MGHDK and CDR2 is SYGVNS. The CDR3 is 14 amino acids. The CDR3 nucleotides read TGTGCCAGCAGGGAGGCGGGGGGGGATTCACCCCTCCACTTT. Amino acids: CASREAGGDSPLHF.

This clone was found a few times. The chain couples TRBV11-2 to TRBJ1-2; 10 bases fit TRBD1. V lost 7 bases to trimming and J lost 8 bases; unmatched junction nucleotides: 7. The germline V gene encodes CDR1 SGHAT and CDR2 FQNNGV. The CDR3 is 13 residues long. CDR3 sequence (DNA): TGTGCCAGCACCAGACAGGGGGCCTGGGGCTACACCTTC. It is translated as CASTRQGAWGYTF. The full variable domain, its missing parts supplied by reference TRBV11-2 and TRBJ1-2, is EAGVAQSPRYKIIEKRQSVAFWCNPISGHATLYWYQQILGQGPKLLIQFQNNGVVDDSQLPKDRFSAERLKGVDSTLKIQPAKLEDSAVYLCASTRQGAWGYTFGSGTRLTVV.

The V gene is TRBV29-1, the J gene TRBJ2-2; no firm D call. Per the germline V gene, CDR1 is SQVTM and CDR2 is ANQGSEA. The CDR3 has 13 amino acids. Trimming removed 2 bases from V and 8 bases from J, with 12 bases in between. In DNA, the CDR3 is TGCAGCGTTGAATTTCGGGTCTCGGGGGAGCTGTTTTTT. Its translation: CSVEFRVSGELFF.

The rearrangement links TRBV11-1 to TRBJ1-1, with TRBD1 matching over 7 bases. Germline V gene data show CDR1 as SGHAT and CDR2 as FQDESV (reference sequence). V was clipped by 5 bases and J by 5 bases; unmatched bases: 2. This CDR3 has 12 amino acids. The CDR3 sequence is CASSRQGTEAFF. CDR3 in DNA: TGTGCCAGCAGCCGACAGGGAACTGAAGCTTTCTTT.

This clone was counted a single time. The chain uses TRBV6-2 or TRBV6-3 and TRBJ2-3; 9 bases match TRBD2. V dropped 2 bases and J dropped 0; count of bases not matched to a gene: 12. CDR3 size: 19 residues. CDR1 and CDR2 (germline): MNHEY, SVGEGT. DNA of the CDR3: TGTGCCAGCAGTTACCCCAGCGGGGGGATTCGCTTGAGCACAGATACGCAGTATTTT. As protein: CASSYPSGGIRLSTDTQYF.

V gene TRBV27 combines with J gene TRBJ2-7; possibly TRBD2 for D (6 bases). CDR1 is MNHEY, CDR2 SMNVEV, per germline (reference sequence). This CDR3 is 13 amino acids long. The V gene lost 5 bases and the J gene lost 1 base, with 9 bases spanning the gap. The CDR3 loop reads CASSERGSYEQYF. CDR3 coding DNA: TGTGCCAGCAGTGAACGGGGGTCCTACGAGCAGTACTTC.

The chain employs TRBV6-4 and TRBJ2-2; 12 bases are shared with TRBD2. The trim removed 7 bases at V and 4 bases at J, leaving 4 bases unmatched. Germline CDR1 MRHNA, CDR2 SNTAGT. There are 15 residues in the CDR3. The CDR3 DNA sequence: TGTGCCAGCACCCAGACTAGCGGGGGCACCGGGGAGCTGTTTTTT. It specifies CASTQTSGGTGELFF.

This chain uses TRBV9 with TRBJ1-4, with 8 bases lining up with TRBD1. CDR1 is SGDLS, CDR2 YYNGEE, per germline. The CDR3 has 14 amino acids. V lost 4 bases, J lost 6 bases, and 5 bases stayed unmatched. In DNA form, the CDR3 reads TGTGCCAGCAGCCCGGACAGGGTAGATGAAAAACTGTTTTTT. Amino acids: CASSPDRVDEKLFF. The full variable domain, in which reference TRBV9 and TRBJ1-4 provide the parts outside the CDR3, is DSGVTQTPKHLITATGQRVTLRCSPRSGDLSVYWYQQSLDQGLQFLIQYYNGEERAKGNILERFSAQQFPDLHSELNLSSLELGDSALYFCASSPDRVDEKLFFGSGTQLSVL.

CDR3 coding DNA: TGCGCCAGCAGCCAAGGACTAGCGGGGCCTCCCTACGAGCAGTACTTC. Its protein product is CASSQGLAGPPYEQYF. The chain carries TRBV4-3 and TRBJ2-7, with TRBD2 identical over 11 bases. This CDR3 has 16 residues. V lost 1 base to trimming and J lost 2 bases; unmatched junction nucleotides: 4. CDR1 is LGHNA and CDR2 is YSLEER in the germline V gene.

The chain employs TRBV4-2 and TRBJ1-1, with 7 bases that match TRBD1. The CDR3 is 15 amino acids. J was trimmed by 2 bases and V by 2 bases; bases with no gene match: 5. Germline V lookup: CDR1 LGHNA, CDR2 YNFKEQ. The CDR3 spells CASSQTTGVNTEAFF. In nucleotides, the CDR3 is TGTGCCAGCAGCCAAACAACAGGGGTTAACACTGAAGCTTTCTTT.

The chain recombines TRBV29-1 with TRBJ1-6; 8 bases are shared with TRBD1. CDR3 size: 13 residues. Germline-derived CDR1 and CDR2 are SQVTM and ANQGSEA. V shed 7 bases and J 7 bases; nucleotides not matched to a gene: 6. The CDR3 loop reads CSAGTGGNSPLHF. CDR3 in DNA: TGCAGCGCAGGGACAGGAGGCAATTCACCCCTCCACTTT.

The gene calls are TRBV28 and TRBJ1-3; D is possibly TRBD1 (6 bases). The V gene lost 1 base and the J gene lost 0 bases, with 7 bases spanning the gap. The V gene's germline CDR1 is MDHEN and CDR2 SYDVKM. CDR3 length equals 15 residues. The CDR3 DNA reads TGTGCCAGCAGTTTATCACAGGGCTCTGGAAACACCATATATTTT. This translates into CASSLSQGSGNTIYF. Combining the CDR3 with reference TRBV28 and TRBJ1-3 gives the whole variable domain DVKVTQSSRYLVKRTGEKVFLECVQDMDHENMFWYRQDPGLGLRLIYFSYDVKMKEKGDIPEGYSVSREKKERFSLILESASTNQTSMYLCASSLSQGSGNTIYFGEGSWLTVV.

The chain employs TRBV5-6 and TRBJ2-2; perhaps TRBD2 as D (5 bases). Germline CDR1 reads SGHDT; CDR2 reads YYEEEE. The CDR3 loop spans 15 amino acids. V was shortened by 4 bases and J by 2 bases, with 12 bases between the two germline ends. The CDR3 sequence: CASSQDWGNTGELFF. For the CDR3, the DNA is TGTGCCAGCAGCCAGGACTGGGGAAACACCGGGGAGCTGTTTTTT.

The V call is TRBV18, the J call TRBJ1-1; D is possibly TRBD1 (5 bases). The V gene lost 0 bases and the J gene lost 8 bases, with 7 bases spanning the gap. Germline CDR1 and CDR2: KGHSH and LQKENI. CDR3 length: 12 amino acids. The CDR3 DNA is TGTGCCAGCTCACCACCGAAGGGGGAAGCTTTCTTT. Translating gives CASSPPKGEAFF.

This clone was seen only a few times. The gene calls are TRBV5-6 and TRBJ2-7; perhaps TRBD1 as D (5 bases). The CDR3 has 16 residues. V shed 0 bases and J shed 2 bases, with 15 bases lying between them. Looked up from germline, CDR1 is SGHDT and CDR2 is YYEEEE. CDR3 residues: CASSLVQQGFPYEQYF. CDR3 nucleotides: TGTGCCAGCAGCTTGGTCCAGCAGGGATTCCCCTACGAGCAGTACTTC.

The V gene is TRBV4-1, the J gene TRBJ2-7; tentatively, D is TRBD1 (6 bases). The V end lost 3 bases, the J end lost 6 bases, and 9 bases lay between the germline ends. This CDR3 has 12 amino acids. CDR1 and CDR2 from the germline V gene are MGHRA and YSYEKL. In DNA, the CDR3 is TGCGCCAGCAGCCACATCAGGGGCGAGCAGTACTTC. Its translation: CASSHIRGEQYF.

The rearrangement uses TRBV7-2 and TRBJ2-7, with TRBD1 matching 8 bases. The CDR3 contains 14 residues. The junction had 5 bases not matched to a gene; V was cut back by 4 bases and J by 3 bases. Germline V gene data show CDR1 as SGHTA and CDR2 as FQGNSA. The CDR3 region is CASSSTGQVYEQYF. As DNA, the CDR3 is TGTGCCAGCAGCTCAACGGGACAGGTCTACGAGCAGTACTTC.